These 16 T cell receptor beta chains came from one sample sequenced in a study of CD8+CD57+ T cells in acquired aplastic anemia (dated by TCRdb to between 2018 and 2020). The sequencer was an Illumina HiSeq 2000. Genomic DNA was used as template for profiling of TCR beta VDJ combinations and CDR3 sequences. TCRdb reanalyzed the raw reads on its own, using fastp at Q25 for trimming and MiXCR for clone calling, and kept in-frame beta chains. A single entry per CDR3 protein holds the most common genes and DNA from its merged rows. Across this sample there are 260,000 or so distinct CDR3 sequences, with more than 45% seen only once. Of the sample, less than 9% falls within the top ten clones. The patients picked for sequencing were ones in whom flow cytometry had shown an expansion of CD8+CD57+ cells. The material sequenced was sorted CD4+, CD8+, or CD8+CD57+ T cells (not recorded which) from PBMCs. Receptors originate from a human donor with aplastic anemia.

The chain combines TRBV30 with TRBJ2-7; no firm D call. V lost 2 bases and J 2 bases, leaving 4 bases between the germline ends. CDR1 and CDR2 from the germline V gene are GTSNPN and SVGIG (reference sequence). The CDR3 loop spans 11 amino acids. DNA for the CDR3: TGTGCCTGGAGTCTCGCCTACGAGCAGTACTTC. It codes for CAWSLAYEQYF.

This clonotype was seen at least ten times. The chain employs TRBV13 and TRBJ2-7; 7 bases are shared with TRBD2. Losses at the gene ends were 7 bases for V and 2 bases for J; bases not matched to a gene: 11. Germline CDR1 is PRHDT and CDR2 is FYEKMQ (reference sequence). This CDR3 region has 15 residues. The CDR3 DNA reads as TGTGCCAGCAACCCCCGCAGGACTAGTCCCTACGAGCAGTACTTC. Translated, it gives CASNPRRTSPYEQYF.

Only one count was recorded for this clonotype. DNA for the CDR3: TGTGCCAGCGATAGAGTGACTACCTACGAGCAGTACTTC. Residues: CASDRVTTYEQYF. The rearrangement uses TRBV6-4 and TRBJ2-7; D perhaps matches TRBD2 (5 bases). This CDR3 has 13 residues. Trimming removed 8 bases at V and 2 bases at J, with 13 bases between. Germline CDR1 and CDR2: MRHNA and SNTAGT.

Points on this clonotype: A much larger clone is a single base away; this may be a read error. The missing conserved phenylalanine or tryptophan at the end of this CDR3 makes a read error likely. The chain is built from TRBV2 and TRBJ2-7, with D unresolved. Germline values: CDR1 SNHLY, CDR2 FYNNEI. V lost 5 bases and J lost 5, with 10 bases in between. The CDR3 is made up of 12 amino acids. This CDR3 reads CASSYGSHEQYL. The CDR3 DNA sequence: TGTGCCAGCAGTTACGGTAGTCACGAGCAGTACCTC.

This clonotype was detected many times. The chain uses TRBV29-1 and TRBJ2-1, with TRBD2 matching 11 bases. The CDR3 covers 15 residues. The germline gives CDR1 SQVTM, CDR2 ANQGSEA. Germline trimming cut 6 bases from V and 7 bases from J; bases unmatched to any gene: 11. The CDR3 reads CSVRKTSGSLNEQFF. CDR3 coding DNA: TGCAGCGTCCGAAAAACTAGCGGGAGTTTAAATGAGCAGTTCTTC.

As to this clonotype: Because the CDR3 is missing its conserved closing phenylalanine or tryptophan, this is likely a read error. The CDR3 loop is CASSLWTGRNEQFL. For the CDR3, the DNA is TGTGCCAGCAGTCTGTGGACAGGGCGCAATGAGCAGTTCCTC. The chain is built from TRBV28 and TRBJ2-1; 8 bases fit TRBD1. This CDR3 is built from 14 residues. Germline values: CDR1 MDHEN, CDR2 SYDVKM. J was trimmed by 6 bases and V by 5 bases; bases with no gene match: 6.

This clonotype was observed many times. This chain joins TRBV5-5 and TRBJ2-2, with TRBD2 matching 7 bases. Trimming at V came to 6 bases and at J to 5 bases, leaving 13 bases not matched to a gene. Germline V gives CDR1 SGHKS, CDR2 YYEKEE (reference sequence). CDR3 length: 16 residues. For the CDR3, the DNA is TGTGCCAGCATACCCCTATCGGGAGGAAAGACCGGGGAGCTGTTTTTT. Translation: CASIPLSGGKTGELFF.

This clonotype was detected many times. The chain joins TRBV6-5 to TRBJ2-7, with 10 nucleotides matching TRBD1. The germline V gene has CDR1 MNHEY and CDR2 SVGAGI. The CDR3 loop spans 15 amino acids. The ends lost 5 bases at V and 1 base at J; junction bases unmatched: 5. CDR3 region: CASSTRDRGSYEQYF. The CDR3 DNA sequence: TGTGCCAGCAGTACCCGGGACAGGGGATCCTACGAGCAGTACTTC.

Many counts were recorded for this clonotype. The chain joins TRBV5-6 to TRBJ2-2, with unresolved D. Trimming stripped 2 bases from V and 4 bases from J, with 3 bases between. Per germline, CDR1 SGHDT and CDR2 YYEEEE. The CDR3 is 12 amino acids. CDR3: CASSFITGELFF. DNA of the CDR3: TGTGCCAGCAGCTTCATCACCGGGGAGCTGTTTTTT.

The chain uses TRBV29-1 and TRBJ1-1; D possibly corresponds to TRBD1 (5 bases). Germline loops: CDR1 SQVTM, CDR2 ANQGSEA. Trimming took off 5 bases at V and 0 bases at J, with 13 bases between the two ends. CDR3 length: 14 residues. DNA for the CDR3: TGCAGCGTTCGGCCGGGGCCCATGAACACTGAAGCTTTCTTT. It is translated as CSVRPGPMNTEAFF.

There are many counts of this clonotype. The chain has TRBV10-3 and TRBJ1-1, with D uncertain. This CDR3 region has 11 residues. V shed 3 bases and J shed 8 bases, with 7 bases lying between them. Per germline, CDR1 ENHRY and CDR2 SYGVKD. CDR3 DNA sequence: TGTGCCATCAGTGACGGAAGGGAAGCTTTCTTT. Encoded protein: CAISDGREAFF.

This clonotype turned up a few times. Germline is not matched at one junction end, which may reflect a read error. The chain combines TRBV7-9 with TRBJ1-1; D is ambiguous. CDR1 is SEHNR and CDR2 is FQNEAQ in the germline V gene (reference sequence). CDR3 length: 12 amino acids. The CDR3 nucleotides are TGTGTCAGCAGCCTTTGGAACACTGAAGCTTTCTTT. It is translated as CVSSLWNTEAFF.

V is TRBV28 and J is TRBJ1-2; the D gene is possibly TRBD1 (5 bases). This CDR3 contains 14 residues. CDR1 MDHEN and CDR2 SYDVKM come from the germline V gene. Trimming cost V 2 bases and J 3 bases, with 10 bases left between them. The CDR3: CASSLRGGYYGYTF. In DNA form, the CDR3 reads TGTGCCAGCAGTTTACGCGGGGGATACTATGGCTACACCTTC.

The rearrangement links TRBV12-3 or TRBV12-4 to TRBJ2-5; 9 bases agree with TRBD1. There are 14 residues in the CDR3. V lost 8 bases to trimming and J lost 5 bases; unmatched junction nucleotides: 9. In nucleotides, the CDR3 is TGTGCCAGCCACAAGACAGGGGGGCATGAGACCCAGTACTTC. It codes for CASHKTGGHETQYF.

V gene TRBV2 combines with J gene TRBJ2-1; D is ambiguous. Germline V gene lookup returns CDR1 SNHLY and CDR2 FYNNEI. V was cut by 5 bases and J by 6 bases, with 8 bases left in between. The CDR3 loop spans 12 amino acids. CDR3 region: CASSYSPNEQFF. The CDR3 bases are TGTGCCAGCAGTTACTCCCCCAATGAGCAGTTCTTC.

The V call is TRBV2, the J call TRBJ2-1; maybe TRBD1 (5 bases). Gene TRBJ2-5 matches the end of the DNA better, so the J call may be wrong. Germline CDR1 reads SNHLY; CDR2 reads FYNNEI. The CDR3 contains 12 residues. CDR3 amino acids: CASRGRGETQYF. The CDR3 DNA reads TGTGCCAGCAGGGGGCGAGGAGAGACCCAGTACTTC.